Sequencing of this T cell receptor (beta chain) was carried out in a study of response to subunit inactivated influenza vaccine. Study results and caveats: T cells newly recruited by each seasonal influenza vaccination are few, the authors suggested.

Germline V gene data show CDR1 as LNHNV and CDR2 as YYDKDF (reference sequence). The CDR3 loop spans 16 amino acids. Trimming removed 0 bases at V and 1 base at J, with 10 bases between. In TCRdb, the RT-PCR reads were re-called with MiXCR into one record per CDR3 protein. The repertoire consists of roughly 500,000 distinct CDR3 sequences, with 15% to 20% occurring once and the leading ten covering less than 4%. Points on this clonotype: As yet, its antigen is unknown.

The chain joins TRBV15 to TRBJ2-1, with D perhaps TRBD1 (6 bases). This receptor was obtained from a man between 50 and 75 years old who received an inactivated influenza vaccine. The sequenced sample was CD4+ T cells sorted from PBMCs, obtained around 2 years after vaccination. This CDR3 is CATSRDPRGSYNEQFF. The CDR3, as DNA: TGTGCCACCAGCAGAGATCCCAGGGGTTCCTACAATGAGCAGTTCTTC.